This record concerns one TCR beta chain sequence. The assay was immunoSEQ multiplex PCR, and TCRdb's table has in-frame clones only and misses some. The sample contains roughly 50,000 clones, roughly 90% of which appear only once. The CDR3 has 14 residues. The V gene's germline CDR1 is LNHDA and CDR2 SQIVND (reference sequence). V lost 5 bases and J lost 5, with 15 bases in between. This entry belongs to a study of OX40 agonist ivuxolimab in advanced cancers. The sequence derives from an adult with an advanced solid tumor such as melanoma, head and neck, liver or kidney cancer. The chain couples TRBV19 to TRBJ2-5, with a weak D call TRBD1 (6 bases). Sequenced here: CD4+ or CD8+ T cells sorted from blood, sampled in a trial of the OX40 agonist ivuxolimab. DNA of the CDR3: TGTGCCAGTAGTCCTACAGGGTTTTTCGAGACCCAGTACTTC. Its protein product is CASSPTGFFETQYF.